One and the same sample provided the 27 T cell receptor beta chains below, sequenced in a study of T cell changes during pregnancy in multiple sclerosis (dated 2019 in TCRdb). Libraries were prepared through the immunoSEQ multiplex PCR assay. TCRdb took this table from immuneACCESS and kept in-frame rearrangements with V and J called. Such tables lack part of the clones; where checked against another copy, unresolved V genes explain under half of the gap, and the rest is unexplained. The sample table contains tens of thousands of clones; only one count was recorded for around nine tenths of them. The top ten constitute about 10% of the sample. The material sequenced was CD8+ T cells from peripheral blood mononuclear cells, taken before pregnancy. Receptor source: a female donor with multiple sclerosis, enrolled in a pregnancy study.

The chain has TRBV11-3 and TRBJ2-5, with a tentative D call TRBD2 (5 bases). The CDR3 totals 14 residues. The V and J ends lost 1 base and 8 bases respectively, with 14 bases between them. CDR1 is SGHNT and CDR2 is YENEEA in the germline V gene. The CDR3 here is CASSLGLTGGTQYF. CDR3 sequence (DNA): TGTGCCAGCAGCTTAGGATTAACCGGAGGAACCCAGTACTTC.

This chain connects TRBV6-1 to TRBJ2-7; tentatively, D is TRBD2 (6 bases). The CDR3 extends over 14 amino acids. Trimming stripped 0 bases from V and 2 bases from J, with 8 bases between. CDR1 is MNHNS, CDR2 SASEGT, per germline. The CDR3 region is CASSEAWGAYEQYF. CDR3 DNA sequence: TGTGCCAGCAGTGAAGCATGGGGGGCCTACGAGCAGTACTTC.

This chain uses TRBV14 with TRBJ2-1; the match to TRBD1 covers 7 bases. The CDR3 sequence is 18 residues long. Germline values: CDR1 SGHDN, CDR2 FVKESK. V dropped 0 bases and J dropped 0; count of bases not matched to a gene: 8. The CDR3 protein is CASSQESWGQNSYNEQFF. The CDR3 nucleotides are TGTGCCAGCAGCCAAGAAAGTTGGGGACAGAACTCCTACAATGAGCAGTTCTTC.

This chain uses TRBV6-1 with TRBJ1-6, with 7 bases identical to TRBD1. CDR3 size: 16 residues. V was clipped by 4 bases and J by 10 bases; unmatched bases: 13. Germline CDR1 reads MNHNS; CDR2 reads SASEGT. The CDR3 DNA follows: TGTGCCAGCAGTGCTTTTACAGGGGATGCCCACTCACCCCTCCACTTT. Residues: CASSAFTGDAHSPLHF.

The chain carries TRBV5-1 and TRBJ1-3, with a tentative D call TRBD1 (6 bases). The V gene lost 4 bases and the J gene lost 0 bases, with 14 bases spanning the gap. There are 16 residues in the CDR3. Germline lookup yields CDR1 SGHRS and CDR2 YFSETQ. CDR3 sequence reads: CASSEPTGPSGNTIYF. DNA for the CDR3: TGCGCCAGCAGCGAACCGACAGGTCCCTCTGGAAACACCATATATTTT.

The chain joins TRBV9 to TRBJ2-3; 12 nucleotides match TRBD2. Losses at the gene ends were 0 bases for V and 6 bases for J; bases not matched to a gene: 5. This CDR3 has 16 amino acids. Germline lookup yields CDR1 SGDLS and CDR2 YYNGEE. The CDR3 nucleotides are TGTGCCAGCAGCGTAGAGGCTAGCGGGGGGGCGGATACGCAGTATTTT. Its protein product is CASSVEASGGADTQYF.

The chain recombines TRBV30 with TRBJ1-5, with 7 bases lining up with TRBD1. CDR3 size: 16 residues. V lost 3 bases and J lost 1; bases outside the gene matches: 9. The germline gives CDR1 GTSNPN, CDR2 SVGIG (reference sequence). In DNA form, the CDR3 reads TGTGCCTGGAGCCACGAACAGGGGCTCAGCAATCAGCCCCAGCATTTT. Translation: CAWSHEQGLSNQPQHF. Full variable domain (outside the CDR3, taken from reference TRBV30 and TRBJ1-5): SQTIHQWPATLVQPVGSPLSLECTVEGTSNPNLYWYRQAAGRGLQLLFYSVGIGQISSEVPQNLSASRPQDRQFILSSKKLLLSDSGFYLCAWSHEQGLSNQPQHFGDGTRLSIL.

This CDR3 is CASSFDRAETQYF. The CDR3 nucleotides read TGCGCCAGCAGCTTCGACAGGGCTGAGACCCAGTACTTC. The J gene is TRBJ2-5, the V gene TRBV5-1; 7 nucleotides line up with TRBD1. This CDR3 is built from 13 residues. V was clipped by 2 bases and J by 5 bases; unmatched bases: 3. Germline lookup yields CDR1 SGHRS and CDR2 YFSETQ.

V usage is TRBV5-1 and J usage is TRBJ2-7, with 11 positions matching TRBD2. The J segment lost 3 bases and the V segment lost 4 bases, leaving 6 bases of the junction unmatched. The CDR3 has 15 residues. Germline loops: CDR1 SGHRS, CDR2 YFSETQ. The CDR3 DNA sequence: TGCGCCAGCAGCCCCGGGACTAGCGGCCTCTACGAGCAGTACTTC. This encodes CASSPGTSGLYEQYF.

The chain employs TRBV2 and TRBJ2-7; 7 bases map to TRBD1. The CDR3 extends over 15 amino acids. The germline CDR1 and CDR2 sequences are SNHLY and FYNNEI. Unmatched junction bases numbered 10, after V lost 6 bases and J lost 2 bases. Here the CDR3 DNA reads TGTGCCAGCAGGGGTGTCGGACAGGTCCCCTACGAGCAGTACTTC. Its protein is CASRGVGQVPYEQYF.

This chain joins TRBV7-9 and TRBJ2-7, with TRBD2 as a possible D gene (6 bases). CDR1 is SEHNR, CDR2 FQNEAQ, per germline (reference sequence). This CDR3 region has 15 residues. The V gene lost 3 bases and the J gene lost 2 bases, with 14 bases spanning the gap. CDR3 in DNA: TGTGCCAGCAGCTTCCCCCCCGGGAGTACCTACGAGCAGTACTTC. Protein sequence: CASSFPPGSTYEQYF.

The genes are TRBV29-1 and TRBJ1-4; D uncertain. The CDR3 loop spans 14 amino acids. V lost 5 bases and J 0 bases, leaving 10 bases between the germline ends. Germline-derived CDR1 and CDR2 are SQVTM and ANQGSEA. The CDR3 DNA reads as TGCAGCGTTAAATCCGAGGCAACTAATGAAAAACTGTTTTTT. Its translation is CSVKSEATNEKLFF.

This chain joins TRBV7-9 and TRBJ1-5; 7 nucleotides align to TRBD1. The V segment lost 4 bases and the J segment 5 bases; nucleotides outside the gene matches: 8. Germline CDR1 is SEHNR and CDR2 is FQNEAQ (reference sequence). The CDR3 is 15 amino acids. CDR3 residues: CASSSSTGVDQPQHF. The CDR3 DNA is TGTGCCAGCAGCTCAAGTACAGGGGTGGATCAGCCCCAGCATTTT.

The genes are TRBV6-1 and TRBJ1-1, with 8 bases identical to TRBD1. This CDR3 is 16 amino acids long. Germline V gene lookup returns CDR1 MNHNS and CDR2 SASEGT. V shed 0 bases, J shed 4 bases, and the junction held 7 bases outside the gene matches. CDR3 protein: CASSEAAGGQSTEAFF. The CDR3 DNA sequence: TGTGCCAGCAGTGAAGCCGCAGGGGGCCAGAGCACTGAAGCTTTCTTT.

J is TRBJ2-7 and V is TRBV9; D ambiguous. Trimming shortened V by 3 bases and J by 2 bases, and 12 bases separated the two germline ends. Germline CDR1 and CDR2: SGDLS and YYNGEE. CDR3 length: 14 residues. CDR3 in DNA: TGTGCCAGCAGCGCCCCCCTCCCCCCCTACGAGCAGTACTTC. Protein sequence: CASSAPLPPYEQYF.

The chain links TRBV7-8 to TRBJ1-4; TRBD1 aligns across 8 bases. Per germline, CDR1 SGHVS and CDR2 FQNEAQ. V dropped 8 bases and J dropped 10; count of bases not matched to a gene: 6. The length of the CDR3 is 12 residues. Here the CDR3 reads CASQDRDGKLFF. For the CDR3, the DNA is TGTGCCAGCCAGGACAGGGATGGAAAACTGTTTTTT.

The chain combines TRBV4-3 with TRBJ2-1, with TRBD2 matching over 9 bases. Germline values: CDR1 LGHNA, CDR2 YSLEER. This CDR3 contains 17 residues. The ends lost 0 bases at V and 13 bases at J; junction bases unmatched: 16. The DNA of the CDR3 is TGCGCCAGCAGCCAAGATCGGACGTTAGCGGGGGAGCCGTTACAGTTCTTC. Protein: CASSQDRTLAGEPLQFF.

The V call is TRBV7-9, the J call TRBJ1-1; 8 bases fit TRBD1. This CDR3 region has 15 residues. The germline CDR1 and CDR2 sequences are SEHNR and FQNEAQ (reference sequence). With V trimmed by 0 bases and J by 2 bases, 2 bases remained unmatched. The CDR3 loop reads CASSLAAGGNTEAFF. The CDR3, as DNA: TGTGCCAGCAGCTTAGCGGCAGGGGGCAACACTGAAGCTTTCTTT.

V gene TRBV5-6 combines with J gene TRBJ1-4; D uncertain. V lost 2 bases to trimming and J lost 4 bases, with 24 bases between them. CDR3 length: 19 residues. Germline loops: CDR1 SGHDT, CDR2 YYEEEE. The CDR3 loop reads CASSFSGKISSNFNEKLFF. The CDR3, as DNA: TGTGCCAGCAGCTTTTCGGGTAAAATTTCCTCCAACTTTAATGAAAAACTGTTTTTT.

CDR3 sequence (DNA): TGTGCCAGCTCACCGGACAGGGAGGGAGGGCCAGGGTCAGATACGCAGTATTTT. This gives the protein CASSPDREGGPGSDTQYF. This sequence joins TRBV18 and TRBJ2-3; the D gene is possibly TRBD1 (8 bases). V was clipped by 3 bases and J by 4 bases, with 23 bases between them. Germline CDR1 is KGHSH and CDR2 is LQKENI. CDR3 size: 18 residues. Based on the CDR3 plus reference TRBV18 and TRBJ2-3, the full variable domain is NAGVMQNPRHLVRRRGQEARLRCSPMKGHSHVYWYRQLPEEGLKFMVYLQKENIIDESGMPKERFSAEFPKEGPSILRIQQVVRGDSAAYFCASSPDREGGPGSDTQYFGPGTRLTVL.

This clone has only one observation. The V gene is TRBV7-9, the J gene TRBJ2-7, with 7 bases identical to TRBD1. J lost 3 bases, V lost 2 bases, and 7 bases had no gene match. CDR3 length: 15 amino acids. In germline, CDR1 is SEHNR, CDR2 FQNEAQ (reference sequence). In DNA, the CDR3 is TGTGCCAGCAGCTTAACGAAAACAGGGGACTACGAGCAGTACTTC. It is translated as CASSLTKTGDYEQYF.

The chain combines TRBV25-1 with TRBJ2-1, with 8 bases lining up with TRBD1. CDR3 size: 15 residues. V lost 2 bases to trimming and J lost 3 bases; unmatched junction nucleotides: 3. The germline V gene has CDR1 MGHDK and CDR2 SYGVNS. The CDR3 loop is CASSEGTGDYNEQFF. CDR3 in DNA: TGTGCCAGCAGTGAAGGGACAGGAGACTACAATGAGCAGTTCTTC.

This clone came up many times. The chain has TRBV25-1 and TRBJ2-5; 7 bases map to TRBD2. The J segment lost 5 bases and the V segment lost 1 base, leaving 7 bases of the junction unmatched. Germline V gene sequence: CDR1 MGHDK, CDR2 SYGVNS. This CDR3 spans 15 amino acids. DNA for the CDR3: TGTGCCAGCAGTGAATTGTCTAGCGGCCAGGAGACCCAGTACTTC. It specifies CASSELSSGQETQYF.

This clone occurred once. The CDR3 protein is CASSEAGRDYEQYF. In DNA form, the CDR3 reads TGTGCCAGCAGTGAAGCGGGGCGGGACTACGAGCAGTACTTC. This chain joins TRBV2 and TRBJ2-7; perhaps TRBD2 as D (6 bases). Trimming pared 0 bases from V and 3 bases from J, leaving 9 bases between. The germline gives CDR1 SNHLY, CDR2 FYNNEI. CDR3 length: 14 amino acids.

The rearrangement links TRBV9 to TRBJ2-1; 8 positions match TRBD2. CDR3 size: 16 residues. Trimming cost V 0 bases and J 7 bases; bases outside gene matches: 9. CDR1 and CDR2 (germline): SGDLS, YYNGEE. DNA for the CDR3: TGTGCCAGCAGCGTAGGACGGGGGGGGCTTTTGAATGAGCAGTTCTTC. Translated: CASSVGRGGLLNEQFF.

The chain uses TRBV7-9 and TRBJ1-1; D is unresolved. Trimming took 4 bases from V and 1 from J, leaving 4 bases between them. CDR3 length: 12 amino acids. Looked up from germline, CDR1 is SEHNR and CDR2 is FQNEAQ (reference sequence). CDR3 sequence reads: CASSSSNTEAFF. For the CDR3, the DNA is TGTGCCAGCAGCTCGTCGAACACTGAAGCTTTCTTT.

The chain links TRBV4-3 to TRBJ2-5; D is perhaps TRBD2 (6 bases). The CDR3 spans 15 residues. Germline assignment: CDR1 LGHNA and CDR2 YSLEER. The V end lost 0 bases, the J end lost 7 bases, and 15 bases lay between the germline ends. The CDR3 here is CASSQDGSRSGTQYF. The CDR3 bases are TGCGCCAGCAGCCAAGATGGGTCCCGTAGCGGGACCCAGTACTTC.